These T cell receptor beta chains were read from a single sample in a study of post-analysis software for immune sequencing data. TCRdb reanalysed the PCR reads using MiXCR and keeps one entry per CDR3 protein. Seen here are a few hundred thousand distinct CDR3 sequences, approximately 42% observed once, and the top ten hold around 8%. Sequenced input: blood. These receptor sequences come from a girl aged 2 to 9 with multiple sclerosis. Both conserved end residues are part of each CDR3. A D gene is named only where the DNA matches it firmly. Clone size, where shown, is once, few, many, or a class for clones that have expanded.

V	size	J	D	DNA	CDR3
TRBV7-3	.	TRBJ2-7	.	TGTGCCAGCAGCTCAGACCACGGGCTCGAGCAGTACTTC	CASSSDHGLEQYF
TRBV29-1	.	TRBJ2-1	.	TGCAGCGTTGGACACTACAATGAGCAGTTCTTC	CSVGHYNEQFF
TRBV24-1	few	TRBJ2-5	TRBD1	TGTGCCACCAGTGACCAGAGACAGGGAGTGGAGACCCAGTACTTC	CATSDQRQGVETQYF
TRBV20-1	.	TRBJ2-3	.	TGCAGTGCTAACGAGGGGTCCTTCACAGATACGCAGTATTTT	CSANEGSFTDTQYF
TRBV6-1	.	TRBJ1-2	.	TGTGCCAGCAGTGAAAGCAGACAGTACTATGGCTACACCTTC	CASSESRQYYGYTF
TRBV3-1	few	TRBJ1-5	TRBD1	TGTGCCAGCAGCCTAACAGGGGGAGAACAGCCCCAGCATTTT	CASSLTGGEQPQHF
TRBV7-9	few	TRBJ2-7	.	TGTGCCAGCAGCTCAGACAGTGTTTTTGGCGAGCAGTACTTC	CASSSDSVFGEQYF
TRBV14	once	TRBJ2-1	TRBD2	TGTGCCAGCAGCTATCTAGCGGGAGTCGATGAGCAGTTCTTC	CASSYLAGVDEQFF
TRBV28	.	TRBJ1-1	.	TGTGCCAGCAGGGAGACCACCGACGCTGAAGCTTTCTTT	CASRETTDAEAFF
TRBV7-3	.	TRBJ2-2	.	TGTGCCAGCAGCCCCGGCAGTAGCACCGGGGAGCTGTTTTTT	CASSPGSSTGELFF
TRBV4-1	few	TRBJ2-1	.	TGCGCCAGCAGCCAAGATTCATTCGTGGAGAATGAGCAGTTCTTC	CASSQDSFVENEQFF
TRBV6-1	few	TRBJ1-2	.	TGTGCCAGCAGTGAAAAATCGACAGTCCTTCACCCACTCTATGGCTACACCTTC	CASSEKSTVLHPLYGYTF
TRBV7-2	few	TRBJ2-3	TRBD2	TGTGCCAGCAGCTTATATCCGACTAGCGGGAGCGGTGGAGATACGCAGTATTTT	CASSLYPTSGSGGDTQYF
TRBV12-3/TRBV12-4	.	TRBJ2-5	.	TGTGCCAGCAGTTTGGGCAGTCTGGAGGGGGAGACCCAGTACTTC	CASSLGSLEGETQYF
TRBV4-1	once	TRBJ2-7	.	TGCGCCAGCGCTCGGACGAAGGCCTACGAGCAGTACTTC	CASARTKAYEQYF
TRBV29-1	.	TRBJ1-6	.	TGCAGCGTTAGTGAGCAGTTGAATTCACCCCTCCACTTT	CSVSEQLNSPLHF
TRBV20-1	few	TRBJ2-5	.	TGCAGTGCTAGAGTTTATTGGGAAGAGACCCAGTACTTC	CSARVYWEETQYF
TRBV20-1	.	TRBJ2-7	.	TGCAACCCAACGGGCGTAAGCTCCTACGAGCAGTACTTC	CNPTGVSSYEQYF
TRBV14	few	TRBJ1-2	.	TGTGCCAGCAGCCAACACAGTTCCTATGGCTACACCTTC	CASSQHSSYGYTF
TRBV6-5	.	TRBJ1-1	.	TGTGCCAGCAGTTACCCGGGGCCAGGGTTAACTGAAGCTTTCTTT	CASSYPGPGLTEAFF
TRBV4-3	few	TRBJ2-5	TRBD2	TGCGCCAGCAGCCAAGTGTGGTCCCTAGCGGGAGGTGAGCAGTACTTC	CASSQVWSLAGGEQYF
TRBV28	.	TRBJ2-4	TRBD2	TGTGCCAGCAGTTTAATGGCGGGAGGACTGAAAAACATTCAGTACTTC	CASSLMAGGLKNIQYF
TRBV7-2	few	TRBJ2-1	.	TGTGCCAGCAGCTTAGGAGGGTGGAGGGGACGAGACAATGAGCAGTTCTTC	CASSLGGWRGRDNEQFF
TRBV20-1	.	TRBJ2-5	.	TGCAGTGCAGGCCAAGAGACCCAGTACTTC	CSAGQETQYF
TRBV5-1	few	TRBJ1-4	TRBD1	TGCGCCAGCAGCTTGGGGCGAGGGGGACAGGGAGATGAAAAACTGTTTTTT	CASSLGRGGQGDEKLFF
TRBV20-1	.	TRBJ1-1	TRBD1	TGCAGTGCTAGAGATCAGGGGGCAGGCACTGAAGCTTTCTTT	CSARDQGAGTEAFF
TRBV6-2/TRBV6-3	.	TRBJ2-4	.	TGTGCCAGCAGTTACGGGGGTAATCGGGCCAAAAACATTCAGTACTTC	CASSYGGNRAKNIQYF
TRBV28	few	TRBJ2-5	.	TGTGCCAGCAGTTTTTATCGTCGGAGGGGCACAGAGACCCAGTACTTC	CASSFYRRRGTETQYF
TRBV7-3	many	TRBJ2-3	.	TGTGCCAGCAGCACTCAAGAGGCAGATACGCAGTATTTT	CASSTQEADTQYF
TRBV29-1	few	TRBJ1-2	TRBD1	TGCAGCGTGGGAACAGGGGCATATTCTAATGGCTACACCTTC	CSVGTGAYSNGYTF
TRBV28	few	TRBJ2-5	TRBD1	TGTGCCAGCAGTTTACCTGAAATTGGAGGGGACAGGGGATTGGAAGAGACCCAGTACTTC	CASSLPEIGGDRGLEETQYF
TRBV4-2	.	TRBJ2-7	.	TGTGCCTGCACCCGAGGAGGGGCTCGGGTCGAGCAGTACTTC	CACTRGGARVEQYF
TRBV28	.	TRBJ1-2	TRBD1	TGTGCCAGCAGCCTGGACAGGTCCGAGGGCTACACCTTC	CASSLDRSEGYTF
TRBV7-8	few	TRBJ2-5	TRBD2	TGTGCCAGCAGCCACCGGGGGGACCAGTACTTC	CASSHRGDQYF
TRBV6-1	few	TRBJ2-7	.	TGTGCCAGCATAGGCTCCAGGGGTCGAGCGACCGAGCAGTACTTC	CASIGSRGRATEQYF
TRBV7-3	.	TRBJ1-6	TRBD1	TGTGCCAGCAGCTTGGACAGGGAATCACCCCTCCACTTT	CASSLDRESPLHF
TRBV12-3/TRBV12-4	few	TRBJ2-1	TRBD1	TGTGCCAGCAGTCGTCCGCCGGGACAGGGTTTTGAGGTACAGTTCTTC	CASSRPPGQGFEVQFF
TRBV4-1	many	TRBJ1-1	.	TGCGCCAGCAGCTTCCAGGCCCTGGGGACTGAAGCTTTCTTT	CASSFQALGTEAFF
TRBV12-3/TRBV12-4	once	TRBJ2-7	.	TGTGCCAGCAGTCGAACGGGACCGAACATCTACGAGCAGTACTTC	CASSRTGPNIYEQYF
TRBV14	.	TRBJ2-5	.	TGTGCCAGCAGCCAAGTTGGGGGGAGGCAAGAGACCCAGTACTTC	CASSQVGGRQETQYF
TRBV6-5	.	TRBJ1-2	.	TGTGCCAGCAGTTACAGGGTTGCCTATGGCTACACCTTC	CASSYRVAYGYTF
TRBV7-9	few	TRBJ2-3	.	TGTGCCAGCAGCCATTTCGCGGCGCTTCGGGATACGCAGTATTTT	CASSHFAALRDTQYF